These 8 T cell receptor beta chains were all obtained from the same sample, sequenced in a study of long-term antiretroviral therapy in people with HIV. Sequencing relied on immunoSEQ assay v3.0, run at survey level. Profiled with immunoSEQ multiplex PCR; TCRdb holds only in-frame clones, not every one. This table holds 25,000 to 35,000 clones, more than 60% found once. Sequences were derived from unsorted PBMCs, sampled 3.1 years after starting antiretroviral therapy. Receptors originate from a woman in her forties or fifties with HIV.

V gene TRBV18 combines with J gene TRBJ2-6; D might be TRBD1 (6 bases). CDR1 KGHSH and CDR2 LQKENI come from the germline V gene. V was shortened by 3 bases and J by 3 bases, with 12 bases between the two germline ends. The CDR3 is 16 residues long. The CDR3 sequence is CASSPTQGYGANVLTF. For the CDR3, the DNA is TGTGCCAGCTCACCGACGCAGGGGTATGGGGCCAACGTCCTGACTTTC.

This rearrangement joins TRBV2 to TRBJ2-2, with 16 bases matching TRBD2. CDR3 size: 18 residues. V shed 6 bases and J 7 bases; nucleotides not matched to a gene: 11. The germline gives CDR1 SNHLY, CDR2 FYNNEI. Written as DNA, the CDR3 is TGTGCCAGCAGCCACCCGGGACTAGCGGGGGGGCTGAACGGGGAGCTGTTTTTT. Protein product: CASSHPGLAGGLNGELFF.

The CDR3 sequence: CASSLGSRDRNEQFF. DNA for the CDR3: TGTGCCAGCAGCTTGGGCTCAAGGGACCGAAATGAGCAGTTCTTC. The chain uses TRBV5-4 and TRBJ2-1, with D possibly called TRBD1 or TRBD2 (5 bases each). Per germline, CDR1 SGHNT and CDR2 YYREEE (reference sequence). The CDR3 length is 15 residues. With 0 bases removed from V and 7 bases from J, the gap between germline ends came to 14 bases.

The chain has TRBV6-5 and TRBJ1-2, with D tentatively TRBD1 (6 bases). Germline V gene sequence: CDR1 MNHEY, CDR2 SVGAGI. V was cut by 0 bases and J by 5 bases, with 16 bases left in between. This CDR3 has 16 amino acids. CDR3 region: CASSYSSGAGRYGYTF. For the CDR3, the DNA is TGTGCCAGCAGTTACTCGTCAGGGGCGGGTCGATATGGCTACACCTTC.

This clone appeared a few times. The chain has TRBV7-6 and TRBJ2-7, with 9 bases aligning to TRBD1. V gave up 5 bases and J gave up 0 bases; unmatched junction bases: 5. The CDR3 has 15 residues. CDR1 and CDR2 from the germline V gene are SGHVS and FNYEAQ. Here the CDR3 reads CASSPGTGISYEQYF. The CDR3 nucleotides are TGTGCCAGCAGCCCCGGGACAGGGATCTCCTACGAGCAGTACTTC.

The J gene is TRBJ1-4, the V gene TRBV7-6; D is uncertain. The CDR3 has 15 amino acids. The V end was cut by 2 bases, the J end by 4 bases, with 11 bases between. CDR1 SGHVS and CDR2 FNYEAQ come from the germline V gene. CDR3 in amino acids: CASSLSERVNEKLFF. CDR3 nucleotides: TGTGCCAGCAGCTTATCGGAGAGGGTTAATGAAAAACTGTTTTTT. Filled out from reference TRBV7-6 and TRBJ1-4, the complete variable domain reads GAGVSQSPRYKVTKRGQDVALRCDPISGHVSLYWYRQALGQGPEFLTYFNYEAQQDKSGLPNDRFSAERPEGSISTLTIQRTEQRDSAMYRCASSLSERVNEKLFFGSGTQLSVL.

This chain uses TRBV30 with TRBJ1-3, with D perhaps TRBD1 (5 bases). V lost 2 bases, J lost 0 bases, and 14 bases lay in between. The CDR3 sequence is 16 residues long. CDR1 is GTSNPN, CDR2 SVGIG, per germline (reference sequence). In DNA form, the CDR3 reads TGTGCCTGGAGTCCGACCACCGGGACCTCTGGAAACACCATATATTTT. Residues: CAWSPTTGTSGNTIYF.

The gene calls are TRBV7-3 and TRBJ2-4; D ambiguous. The germline V and J ends were trimmed by 3 bases and 0 bases, with 12 bases remaining between them. The CDR3 totals 16 residues. The germline CDR1 and CDR2 sequences are SGHTA and FQGTGA. The CDR3 DNA reads TGTGCCAGCAGCTTTAGTCCCACAGTAGCCAAAAACATTCAGTACTTC. It specifies CASSFSPTVAKNIQYF.